This TCR beta chain was identified during a study of T-cell memory formation after mild COVID-19. General study points: The study found balanced CD4/CD8 in clones contracting day 15 to 85 and a CD4+ lean in later expanders.

This clonotype was recorded a few times. The antigen is unknown. TCRdb processed the 5' RACE reads anew with MiXCR; each CDR3 protein has one entry. The table records 190,000 or so distinct CDR3 sequences, roughly a fifth of them present only once. Germline loops: CDR1 SGHRS, CDR2 YFSETQ. The V end lost 4 bases, the J end lost 3 bases, and 16 bases lay between the germline ends. The CDR3 runs 16 residues. The sample comprised PBMCs or a T cell subset sorted from them (not recorded which). The origin of this receptor is an adult woman who had mild COVID-19 (a few samples of this study predate the infection). Cell type and time point are not known. The chain employs TRBV5-1 and TRBJ2-2, with D possibly being TRBD2 (6 bases). The CDR3 DNA reads TGCGCCAGCAGCACCAACGGAGGGCGTGACACCGGGGAGCTGTTTTTT. It encodes CASSTNGGRDTGELFF.